The clone carrying this TCR beta chain was seen only a few times. The CDR3 consists of 14 residues. The germline CDR1 and CDR2 sequences are SGHRS and YFSETQ. Trimming took 0 bases from V and 4 from J, leaving 8 bases between them. The sample belongs to a study of early T cells in non-severe SARS-CoV-2 infection. Study information: The input, bulk RNA from unsorted whole blood, was sequenced, and chains were unpaired.

Separate cDNA molecules each had unique molecular identifiers attached to them. TCRdb reanalysed the 5' RACE reads using MiXCR and keeps one entry per CDR3 protein. The sample has 55,000 to 70,000 distinct CDR3 sequences; 9.5% to 15% are singletons. The chain joins TRBV5-1 to TRBJ1-5; D may be TRBD1 (6 bases). The sequence came from an adult who was a healthcare worker with PCR-confirmed SARS-CoV-2 infection or an uninfected control (not recorded which). The sample taken for sequencing was whole blood. CDR3 bases: TGCGCCAGCAGCTTGGGTGACAGGAATCAGCCCCAGCATTTT. Translated, it gives CASSLGDRNQPQHF.